This section outlines one TCR beta chain sequence together with its context. The data are from a study of blood T cell repertoires in COVID-19. At the level of the study: COVID-19 samples collected from the United States, Italy and Spain covered acute and convalescent phases. In each case, the material was cDNA or gDNA derived from T cells, B-cell-depleted T cells, or PBMCs.

The J segment lost 3 bases and the V segment lost 6 bases, leaving 6 bases of the junction unmatched. Germline lookup yields CDR1 MNHEY and CDR2 SMNVEV (reference sequence). The CDR3 length is 15 residues. Original analysis: Amplification from reference gene primers served as the basis for estimated nucleated cell counts. Sequencing used immunoSEQ multiplex PCR; TCRdb keeps in-frame clones, though not all of them. The DNA gave D and trimming, while V, J and clone size come from that table. The sample records tens of thousands of clones, roughly 86% being singletons. J is TRBJ1-5 and V is TRBV27; TRBD1 matches 9 bases. This TCR came from a man between 50 and 59 years old with active or convalescent COVID-19. Material for sequencing was peripheral blood. CDR3 residues: CASSWTGALNQPQHF. The CDR3 region has the DNA TGTGCCAGCAGCTGGACAGGGGCCCTCAATCAGCCCCAGCATTTT.